This TCR beta chain was retrieved from a study of T cell responses to AZD1222 COVID-19 vaccine. Study conclusions and caveats: Spike-specific TCR breadth and depth went up after people got two AZD1222 doses. Distributed over spike, vaccine-associated CD4 TCRs predominated at 160-218 and 743-854.

Remarks on this clone: The antigen remains undetermined.

The CDR3 is 15 amino acids. Trimming left V 0 bases short and J 8 bases short, with 13 bases between. The germline CDR1 and CDR2 sequences are SGHTA and FQGNSA. The method was immunoSEQ multiplex PCR; TCRdb's version includes in-frame clones alone and lacks a portion of them. Here the sample spans 180,000 or so clones, around 90% being singletons. This material consisted of peripheral blood, taken 28 days after the second dose of the MenACWY control vaccine. The chain couples TRBV7-2 to TRBJ1-4; D not resolved. The origin of this receptor is an adult who received the MenACWY meningococcal vaccine as a control. The CDR3 spells CASSLAGHRGEKLFF. CDR3 in DNA: TGTGCCAGCAGCTTAGCAGGCCATCGGGGAGAAAAACTGTTTTTT.